Listed here are 30 T cell receptor beta chains from one sample, sequenced in a study of CD8 T cells in ankylosing spondylitis. The antigens of these receptors remain unknown. TCRdb passed the 5' RACE reads through MiXCR, listing each CDR3 protein once. Of about 330,000 distinct CDR3 sequences in the sample, around 8% were seen once. Study outcomes and limitations: Ankylosing spondylitis blood appeared to carry a characteristic TCR beta motif of roughly 8 highly homologous variants.

Sequencing was performed on blood, either unsorted or a sorted T cell fraction (not recorded which). These receptors all come from a male donor with ankylosing spondylitis.

This clonotype has at least ten counts. Germline is not matched at one junction end, which may reflect a read error. V is TRBV29-1 and J is TRBJ1-1, with D tentatively TRBD1 (6 bases). The CDR3 totals 9 residues. Germline assignment: CDR1 SQVTM and CDR2 ANQGSEA. CDR3 sequence: CSVEEGHPF. In nucleotides, the CDR3 is TGCAGCGTTGAAGAGGGACACCCGTTT.

This clonotype was seen ten or more times. This chain uses TRBV4-1 with TRBJ2-3; 12 positions agree with TRBD2. Germline loops: CDR1 MGHRA, CDR2 YSYEKL. The CDR3 loop spans 17 amino acids. The V gene end was trimmed by 1 base and the J gene end by 4 bases; junction bases not matched to a gene: 6. DNA for the CDR3: TGCGCCAGCAGCCAAGGGCGGCTAGCGGGAGGGCCAGATACGCAGTATTTT. This gives the protein CASSQGRLAGGPDTQYF.

This clonotype was detected a few times. The chain combines TRBV6-5 with TRBJ2-2; no firm D call. The CDR3 is 12 residues long. The germline V gene encodes CDR1 MNHEY and CDR2 SVGAGI. Trimming pared 2 bases from V and 7 bases from J, leaving 5 bases between. The CDR3, as DNA: TGTGCCAGCAGTTACGGCTACGGGGAGCTGTTTTTT. This encodes CASSYGYGELFF.

This clonotype turned up a few times. The chain couples TRBV2 to TRBJ1-4; D possibly corresponds to TRBD1 (5 bases). Germline V gene sequence: CDR1 SNHLY, CDR2 FYNNEI. Trimming took 4 bases from V and 0 from J, leaving 6 bases between them. This CDR3 comprises 14 residues. CDR3 loop: CASSGQSTNEKLFF. The CDR3 region has the DNA TGTGCCAGCAGTGGACAGTCAACTAATGAAAAACTGTTTTTT. The complete variable domain, with remaining parts taken from reference TRBV2 and TRBJ1-4, reads EPEVTQTPSHQVTQMGQEVILRCVPISNHLYFYWYRQILGQKVEFLVSFYNNEISEKSEIFDDQFSVERPDGSNFTLKIRSTKLEDSAMYFCASSGQSTNEKLFFGSGTQLSVL.

This chain joins TRBV10-3 and TRBJ2-1, with TRBD2 matching 7 bases. After removal of 6 bases from V and 6 bases from J, the junction contained 8 bases not matched to a gene. CDR1 and CDR2 from the germline V gene are ENHRY and SYGVKD. The CDR3 contains 14 residues. Written as DNA, the CDR3 is TGTGCCATCAGCGCAGGACTAGACGGCAATGAGCAGTTCTTC. It encodes CAISAGLDGNEQFF.

This clonotype was recorded at least ten times. The V and J genes are TRBV3-1 and TRBJ1-1; D is possibly TRBD1 (6 bases). The CDR3 runs to 14 residues. V was trimmed by 2 bases and J by 1 base, leaving 8 bases between them. Germline assignment: CDR1 LGHDT and CDR2 YNNKEL (reference sequence). The CDR3, as DNA: TGTGCCAGCAGCCAACGACAGGCGAACACTGAAGCTTTCTTT. Translation: CASSQRQANTEAFF.

This clonotype has only a few counts. The V gene is TRBV20-1, the J gene TRBJ1-1, with D unresolved. Trimming removed 2 bases from V and 3 bases from J, with 13 bases in between. The CDR3 is 14 amino acids. Germline V lookup: CDR1 DFQATT, CDR2 SNEGSKA (reference sequence). DNA for the CDR3: TGCAGTGCTAGAAGTCAGGCAAGGTACACTGAAGCTTTCTTT. This codes for CSARSQARYTEAFF.

This clonotype was seen ten or more times. The rearrangement joins TRBV29-1 to TRBJ1-3; D remains unclear. The CDR3 is made up of 13 amino acids. The germline gives CDR1 SQVTM, CDR2 ANQGSEA. Trimming took off 7 bases at V and 3 bases at J, with 13 bases between the two ends. DNA of the CDR3: TGCAGCGCCTTGACGGTATATGGAAACACCATATATTTT. Residues: CSALTVYGNTIYF.

This clonotype was seen only a few times. The chain employs TRBV4-1 and TRBJ1-4, with unresolved D. The CDR3 loop spans 16 amino acids. V lost 0 bases and J lost 0, with 8 bases in between. The germline V gene encodes CDR1 MGHRA and CDR2 YSYEKL. CDR3 bases: TGCGCCAGCAGCCAAGACCGCTTTGCAACTAATGAAAAACTGTTTTTT. This codes for CASSQDRFATNEKLFF.

The chain employs TRBV6-5 and TRBJ2-2; 7 nucleotides agree with TRBD1. J lost 3 bases, V lost 8 bases, and 9 bases had no gene match. The CDR3 sequence is 15 residues long. Germline CDR1 MNHEY, CDR2 SVGAGI. The CDR3 sequence is CASGYRGIDTGELFF. The CDR3, as DNA: TGTGCCAGCGGCTACAGGGGAATTGACACCGGGGAGCTGTTTTTT.

The chain links TRBV6-1 to TRBJ2-5, with TRBD1 matching over 10 bases. This CDR3 has 18 residues. Germline CDR1 reads MNHNS; CDR2 reads SASEGT. V lost 2 bases, J lost 1 base, and 10 bases stayed unmatched. CDR3 in amino acids: CASSELGGTGDFQETQYF. The CDR3 DNA follows: TGTGCCAGCAGTGAATTGGGCGGGACAGGGGACTTCCAAGAGACCCAGTACTTC.

This clonotype was picked up many times. The rearrangement uses TRBV24-1 and TRBJ2-2; D is possibly TRBD1 (5 bases). V lost 1 base and J lost 1, with 9 bases in between. The CDR3 consists of 16 residues. From germline, CDR1 is KGHDR and CDR2 SFDVKD. The DNA for the CDR3 is TGTGCCACCAGTGATTTCGGCAGGGAGAACACCGGGGAGCTGTTTTTT. Encoded protein: CATSDFGRENTGELFF.

This clonotype has a count of ten or more. The chain carries TRBV7-3 and TRBJ2-1; D remains unclear. Germline CDR1 and CDR2: SGHTA and FQGTGA. The CDR3 length is 15 residues. Trimming removed 2 bases at V and 0 bases at J, with 8 bases between. The CDR3 protein is CASSLELSSYNEQFF. The DNA for the CDR3 is TGTGCCAGCAGCTTAGAACTGAGCTCCTACAATGAGCAGTTCTTC.

This clonotype was counted many times. This sequence joins TRBV15 and TRBJ2-5, with TRBD2 as a possible D gene (6 bases). The V gene's germline CDR1 is LNHNV and CDR2 YYDKDF (reference sequence). Trimming took off 1 base at V and 2 bases at J, with 11 bases between the two ends. The CDR3 totals 15 residues. CDR3 DNA sequence: TGTGCCACCAGCAGAGGGGGGACTGGTCAAGAGACCCAGTACTTC. It encodes CATSRGGTGQETQYF.

Ten or more counts support this clonotype. The chain is built from TRBV29-1 and TRBJ2-7; tentatively, D is TRBD1 or TRBD2 (5 bases each). Germline V gene lookup returns CDR1 SQVTM and CDR2 ANQGSEA. V shed 5 bases and J shed 2 bases, with 7 bases lying between them. The CDR3 sequence is 11 residues long. In nucleotides, the CDR3 is TGCAGCGTTTTGGGACCCTACGAGCAGTACTTC. It yields the protein CSVLGPYEQYF.

This clonotype was seen repeatedly, ten times or more. J is TRBJ2-3 and V is TRBV7-9; 7 positions agree with TRBD2. CDR3 length: 14 residues. Germline assignment: CDR1 SEHNR and CDR2 FQNEAQ (reference sequence). V was pared by 8 bases and J by 4 bases, with 9 bases of the junction left unmatched. The CDR3 nucleotides read TGTGCCAGCCCTAACCTGGGGGGGGCAGATACGCAGTATTTT. Protein product: CASPNLGGADTQYF.

Only a few counts were recorded for this clonotype. The chain links TRBV7-8 to TRBJ2-3, with TRBD2 matching over 12 bases. This CDR3 spans 15 amino acids. With V trimmed by 8 bases and J by 8 bases, 11 bases remained unmatched. From germline, CDR1 is SGHVS and CDR2 FQNEAQ. The CDR3 spells CASSSTSGSFGTQYF. CDR3 nucleotides: TGTGCCAGCTCGTCGACTAGCGGGAGTTTCGGTACGCAGTATTTT. Combining the CDR3 with reference TRBV7-8 and TRBJ2-3 gives the whole variable domain GAGVSQSPRYKVAKRGQDVALRCDPISGHVSLFWYQQALGQGPEFLTYFQNEAQLDKSGLPSDRFFAERPEGSVSTLKIQRTQQEDSAVYLCASSSTSGSFGTQYFGPGTRLTVL.

This clonotype has a handful of counts. The rearrangement uses TRBV19 and TRBJ2-3; D gene uncertain. CDR3 length: 13 amino acids. The germline V gene has CDR1 LNHDA and CDR2 SQIVND (reference sequence). V was cut by 10 bases and J by 2 bases, with 13 bases left in between. CDR3 amino acids: CATRDGFTDTQYF. CDR3 DNA sequence: TGTGCCACCCGCGACGGGTTCACAGATACGCAGTATTTT.

The V and J genes are TRBV10-3 and TRBJ2-3, with D uncertain. V lost 6 bases to trimming and J lost 0 bases, with 10 bases between them. The CDR3 spans 14 residues. Germline CDR1 reads ENHRY; CDR2 reads SYGVKD. CDR3: CAISADSSTDTQYF. The DNA of the CDR3 is TGTGCCATCAGCGCCGACTCTAGCACAGATACGCAGTATTTT.

J is TRBJ2-1 and V is TRBV9; D is unresolved. V shed 2 bases and J shed 7 bases, with 13 bases lying between them. Germline V gene sequence: CDR1 SGDLS, CDR2 YYNGEE. The CDR3 loop spans 14 amino acids. For the CDR3, the DNA is TGTGCCAGCAGCGTTGACACCAATAGGAATGAGCAGTTCTTC. It is translated as CASSVDTNRNEQFF.

This clonotype has only a few counts. This chain joins TRBV20-1 and TRBJ2-7; 8 bases line up with TRBD1. CDR1 is DFQATT, CDR2 SNEGSKA, per germline (reference sequence). The CDR3 consists of 15 residues. J gave up 4 bases and V 0 bases, and 8 bases lay outside the gene matches. CDR3 protein: CSARDRTGGLYEQYF. The CDR3, as DNA: TGCAGTGCTAGAGATAGAACAGGGGGTTTGTACGAGCAGTACTTC.

The V call is TRBV7-9, the J call TRBJ2-5, with D tentatively TRBD2 (6 bases). The V gene lost 7 bases and the J gene lost 1 base, with 16 bases spanning the gap. Germline loops: CDR1 SEHNR, CDR2 FQNEAQ (reference sequence). There are 15 residues in the CDR3. The CDR3 sequence: CASTQPGLSQETQYF. The DNA for the CDR3 is TGTGCCAGCACGCAGCCCGGACTATCCCAAGAGACCCAGTACTTC.

In this sample, this clonotype turned up a few times. The chain links TRBV5-1 to TRBJ2-5; 12 bases map to TRBD2. Germline assignment: CDR1 SGHRS and CDR2 YFSETQ. V trimming: 7 bases; J trimming: 2 bases; junction bases outside the gene matches: 9. The CDR3 has 16 amino acids. CDR3 sequence reads: CASGKSSGREQETQYF. CDR3 nucleotides: TGCGCCAGCGGGAAGTCTAGCGGGAGGGAACAAGAGACCCAGTACTTC.

This clonotype showed up just a few times. V gene TRBV24-1 combines with J gene TRBJ2-2; 7 nucleotides match TRBD2. CDR1 is KGHDR and CDR2 is SFDVKD in the germline V gene. The CDR3 is 15 amino acids. V gave up 4 bases and J gave up 8 bases; unmatched junction bases: 9. CDR3 loop: CATSETRTSPGELFF. The CDR3 bases are TGTGCCACCAGTGAGACGCGGACTAGTCCGGGGGAGCTGTTTTTT.

On this clonotype itself: Its ends do not fully match the called genes, so a read error is possible. J is TRBJ2-7 and V is TRBV5-1, with unresolved D. The CDR3 is made up of 14 amino acids. CDR1 SGHRS and CDR2 YFSETQ come from the germline V gene. For the CDR3, the DNA is TGCGCCTGCAGCTCCCAAATTCCATCCTACGAGCAGTACTTC. Protein: CACSSQIPSYEQYF. Full variable domain (outside the CDR3, taken from reference TRBV5-1 and TRBJ2-7): KAGVTQTPRYLIKTRGQQVTLSCSPISGHRSVSWYQQTPGQGLQFLFEYFSETQRNKGNFPGRFSGRQFSNSRSEMNVSTLELGDSALYLCACSSQIPSYEQYFGPGTRLTVT.

This clonotype has just a few counts. The CDR3 bases are TGTGCCAGCAGTCCCGAGGTCGGTTCTGGGGCCAACGTCCTGACTTTC. It yields the protein CASSPEVGSGANVLTF. The rearrangement uses TRBV28 and TRBJ2-6; no clear D gene. The CDR3 consists of 16 residues. Germline CDR1 MDHEN, CDR2 SYDVKM. Trimming pared 5 bases from V and 1 base from J, leaving 12 bases between.

This clonotype was picked up a small number of times. This chain joins TRBV12-3 or TRBV12-4 and TRBJ1-2; D remains unclear. The V end was cut by 3 bases, the J end by 2 bases, with 7 bases between. The CDR3 contains 13 residues. The CDR3 spells CASSFSPNYGYTF. The CDR3 DNA follows: TGTGCCAGCAGTTTTAGCCCCAACTATGGCTACACCTTC.

This clonotype was picked up a small number of times. DNA of the CDR3: TGTGCCAGCAGCCAGGGGACAGGGACGGTGGATCAGCCCCAGCATTTT. The encoded protein is CASSQGTGTVDQPQHF. This chain uses TRBV7-9 with TRBJ1-5; TRBD1 matches 9 bases. Trimming cost V 5 bases and J 5 bases; bases outside gene matches: 10. There are 16 residues in the CDR3. The V gene's germline CDR1 is SEHNR and CDR2 FQNEAQ (reference sequence). The full variable domain, its missing parts supplied by reference TRBV7-9 and TRBJ1-5, is DTGVSQNPRHKITKRGQNVTFRCDPISEHNRLYWYRQTLGQGPEFLTYFQNEAQLEKSRLLSDRFSAERPKGSFSTLEIQRTEQGDSAMYLCASSQGTGTVDQPQHFGDGTRLSIL.

This clonotype was counted many times. CDR3 sequence reads: CASSYDRFNEQFF. In nucleotides, the CDR3 is TGTGCCAGCAGTTATGACAGGTTCAATGAGCAGTTCTTC. This chain joins TRBV2 and TRBJ2-1; a possible D gene is TRBD1 (6 bases). The ends were cut back, 5 bases at V and 6 bases at J, with 11 bases in the middle. The germline CDR1 and CDR2 sequences are SNHLY and FYNNEI. The CDR3 covers 13 residues.

This rearrangement joins TRBV20-1 to TRBJ2-7; 9 bases match TRBD1. Germline lookup yields CDR1 DFQATT and CDR2 SNEGSKA (reference sequence). Germline trimming cut 2 bases from V and 3 bases from J; bases unmatched to any gene: 14. CDR3 length: 17 amino acids. In DNA, the CDR3 is TGCAGTGCTAGACCCACCGGGACAGGGCGTCTAATCTACGAGCAGTACTTC. This sequence encodes CSARPTGTGRLIYEQYF.